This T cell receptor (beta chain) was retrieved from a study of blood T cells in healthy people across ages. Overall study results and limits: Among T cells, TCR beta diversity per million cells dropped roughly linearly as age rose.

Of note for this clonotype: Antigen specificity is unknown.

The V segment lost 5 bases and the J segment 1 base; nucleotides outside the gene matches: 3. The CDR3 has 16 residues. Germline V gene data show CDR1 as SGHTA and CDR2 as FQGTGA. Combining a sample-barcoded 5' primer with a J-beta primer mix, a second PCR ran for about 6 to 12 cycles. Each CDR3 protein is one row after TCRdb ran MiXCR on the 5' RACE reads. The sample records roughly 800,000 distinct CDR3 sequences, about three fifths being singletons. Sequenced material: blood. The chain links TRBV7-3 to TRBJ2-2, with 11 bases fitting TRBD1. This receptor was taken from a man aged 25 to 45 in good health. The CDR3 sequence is CASSGGTGGNTGELFF. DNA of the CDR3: TGTGCCAGCAGCGGAGGGACAGGGGGGAACACCGGGGAGCTGTTTTTT.